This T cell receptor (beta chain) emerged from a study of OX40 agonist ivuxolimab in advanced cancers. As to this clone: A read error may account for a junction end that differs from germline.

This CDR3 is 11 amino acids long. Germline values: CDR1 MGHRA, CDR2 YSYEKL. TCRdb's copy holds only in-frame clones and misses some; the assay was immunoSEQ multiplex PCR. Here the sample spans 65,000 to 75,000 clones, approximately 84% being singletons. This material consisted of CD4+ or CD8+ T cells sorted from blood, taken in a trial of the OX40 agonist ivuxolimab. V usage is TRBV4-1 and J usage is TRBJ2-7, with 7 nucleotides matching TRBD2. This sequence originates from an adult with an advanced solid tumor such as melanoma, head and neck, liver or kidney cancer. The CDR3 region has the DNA TGTGCCAGCAGCCAGGCGAAGGGACTATTATTC. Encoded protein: CASSQAKGLLF.